Detailed here is one T cell receptor beta chain. The data belong to a study of T cell changes during pregnancy in multiple sclerosis. V was cut by 0 bases and J by 4 bases, with 15 bases left in between. CDR1 and CDR2 (germline): MGHRA, YSYEKL. The CDR3 has 16 amino acids. TCRdb keeps only in-frame clones here, not all; method: immunoSEQ multiplex PCR. The data hold 50,000 or so clones, with around 89% observed a single time. The receptor comes from a female donor with multiple sclerosis, enrolled in a pregnancy study. This material consisted of CD8+ T cells from peripheral blood mononuclear cells, taken in the second trimester of pregnancy. The V call is TRBV4-1, the J call TRBJ1-1; D ambiguous. CDR3 DNA sequence: TGCGCCAGCAGCCAAGAGCGGGCCCCAGTTGGCACTGAAGCTTTCTTT. Translated, it gives CASSQERAPVGTEAFF.